The entry that follows covers one T cell receptor (beta chain) sequence. In the original processing: Nucleated cell number was recorded as an estimate derived from reference gene primer amplification. TCRdb's table, derived via immunoSEQ multiplex PCR, lists solely in-frame clones and lacks some. That table gives V, J and clone size, and the DNA gave D and trimming. This table holds tens of thousands of clones, around nine tenths found once. This record comes from a study of blood T cell repertoires in COVID-19. Looking at the study overall: Samples representing acute and convalescent COVID-19 were sourced from the United States, Italy and Spain. The analysed material was cDNA or gDNA that came from T cells, B-cell-depleted T cells, or PBMCs.

The CDR3 contains 13 residues. V was clipped by 2 bases and J by 8 bases, with 12 bases between them. Germline CDR1 is SNHLY and CDR2 is FYNNEI. The sequence was obtained from a woman of 80 years or more with active or convalescent COVID-19. The chain has TRBV2 and TRBJ1-2; no clear D gene. Sequenced: peripheral blood. Written as DNA, the CDR3 is TGTGCCAGCAGTGAATTGAGGGTGGAAGGCTACACCTTC. Translation: CASSELRVEGYTF.